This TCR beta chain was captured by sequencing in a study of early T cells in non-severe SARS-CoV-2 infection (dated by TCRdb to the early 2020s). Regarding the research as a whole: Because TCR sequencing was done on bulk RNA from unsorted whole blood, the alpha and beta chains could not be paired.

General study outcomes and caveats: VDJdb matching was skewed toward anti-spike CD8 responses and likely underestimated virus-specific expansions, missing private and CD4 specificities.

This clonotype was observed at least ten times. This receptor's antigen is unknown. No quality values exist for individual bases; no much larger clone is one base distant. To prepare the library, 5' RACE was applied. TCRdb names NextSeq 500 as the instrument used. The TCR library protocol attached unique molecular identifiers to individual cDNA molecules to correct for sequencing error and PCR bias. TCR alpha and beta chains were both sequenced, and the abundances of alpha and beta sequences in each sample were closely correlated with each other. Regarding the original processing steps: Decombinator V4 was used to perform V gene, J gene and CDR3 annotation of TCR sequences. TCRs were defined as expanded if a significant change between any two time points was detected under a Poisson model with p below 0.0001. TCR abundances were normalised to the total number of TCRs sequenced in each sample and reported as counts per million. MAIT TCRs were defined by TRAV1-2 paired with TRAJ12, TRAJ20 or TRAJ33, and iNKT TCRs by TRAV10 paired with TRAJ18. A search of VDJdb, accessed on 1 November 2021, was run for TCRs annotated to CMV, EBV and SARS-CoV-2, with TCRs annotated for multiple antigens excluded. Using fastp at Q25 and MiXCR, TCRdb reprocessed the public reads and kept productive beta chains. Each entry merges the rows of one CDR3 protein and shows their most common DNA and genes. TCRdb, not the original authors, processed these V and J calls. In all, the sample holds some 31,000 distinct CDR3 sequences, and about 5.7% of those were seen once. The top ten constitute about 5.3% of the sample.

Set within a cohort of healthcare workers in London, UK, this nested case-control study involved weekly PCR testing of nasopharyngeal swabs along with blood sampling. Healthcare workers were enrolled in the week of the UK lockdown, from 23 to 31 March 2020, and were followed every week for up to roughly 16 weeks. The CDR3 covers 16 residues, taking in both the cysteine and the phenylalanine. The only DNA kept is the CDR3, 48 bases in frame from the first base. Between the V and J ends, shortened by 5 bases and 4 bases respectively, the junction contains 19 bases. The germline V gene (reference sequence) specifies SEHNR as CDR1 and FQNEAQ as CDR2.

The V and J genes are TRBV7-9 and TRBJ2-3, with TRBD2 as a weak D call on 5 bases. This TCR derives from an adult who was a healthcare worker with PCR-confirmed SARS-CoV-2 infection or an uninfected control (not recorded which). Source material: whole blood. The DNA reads TGTGCCAGCAGCCCCCTCGGCGGGCCGACCGCAGATACGCAGTATTTT. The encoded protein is CASSPLGGPTADTQYF.